The T cell receptor beta chain under discussion was sequenced for a study of blood T cells in healthy people across ages. Regarding the study as a whole: Per-million-T-cell TCR beta diversity fell roughly linearly with age. Strong correlation existed between TCR beta diversity and naive T cell percentage. Naive CD4+ cell counts and diversity both ran higher in long-lived than in aged donors.

Next came a second PCR, run for roughly 6 to 11 cycles, which used a sample-barcoded 5' primer along with a J-beta primer mix. MiXCR, applied by TCRdb to the 5' RACE reads, yields one record per CDR3 protein. The top ten hold around 13% of the sample, which has hundreds of thousands of distinct CDR3 sequences, under 40% seen once. As to this clonotype: Its cognate antigen is unknown. At one end, the junction sequence differs from germline, possibly due to a read error.

Extraction yielded at least 5 micrograms of total RNA per sample. The CDR3 extends over 17 amino acids. Germline lookup yields CDR1 SGHRS and CDR2 YFSETQ. The receptor was isolated from a man aged 18 to 35 in good health. The source material was blood. The chain carries TRBV5-1 and TRBJ2-3; 11 bases line up with TRBD2. CDR3 in amino acids: CASSLSGTSGITDTQCF. CDR3 in DNA: TGCGCCAGCAGCTTGTCTGGGACTAGCGGAATCACAGATACGCAGTGTTTT. The full variable domain, rest sourced from reference TRBV5-1 and TRBJ2-3, is KAGVTQTPRYLIKTRGQQVTLSCSPISGHRSVSWYQQTPGQGLQFLFEYFSETQRNKGNFPGRFSGRQFSNSRSEMNVSTLELGDSALYLCASSLSGTSGITDTQCFGPGTRLTVL.